Listed below are T cell receptor beta chains from one sample, sequenced in a study of T cell repertoires in cytomegalovirus infection. MiXCR, applied by TCRdb to the reads, yields one record per CDR3 protein. The sample records about 360,000 distinct CDR3 sequences, approximately 30% being singletons. These receptors' antigens are unknown. The sequences come from cultured PBMCs, collected from culture after CMV antigen stimulation. The source of these receptors is a human donor in good health (CMV status not recorded). Some clones in this sample may be carry-over from other donors' samples. Each CDR3 is given with its conserved first and last residue. Each record gives: J gene, D gene, V gene, clone size, CDR3 protein, CDR3 DNA. The D gene is left open where the match is weak. Clone sizes are given selectively: once, few, many, or a class where the clone is expanded.

TRBJ2-6 NA TRBV5-4 NA CASEGGANVLTF TGTGCCAGCGAGGGGGGGGCCAACGTCCTGACTTTC
TRBJ2-3 TRBD2 TRBV4-1 NA CASSQTSGTDTQYF TGCGCCAGCAGCCAAACTAGCGGCACAGATACGCAGTATTTT
TRBJ2-7 NA TRBV7-2 few CASSQDTDEQYF TGTGCCAGCAGCCAGGACACCGACGAGCAGTACTTC
TRBJ2-3 TRBD1 TRBV7-3 NA CASSPLTGGWFDTQYF TGTGCCAGCAGCCCCTTAACAGGGGGGTGGTTCGATACGCAGTATTTT
TRBJ1-1 TRBD1 TRBV28 many CASTGTGTEAFF TGTGCCAGTACCGGGACAGGGACTGAAGCTTTCTTT
TRBJ2-5 TRBD1 TRBV7-2 many CASSFRAGGAKTQYF TGTGCCAGCAGCTTCCGGGCAGGGGGCGCGAAGACCCAGTACTTC
TRBJ1-1 TRBD1 TRBV19 NA CASRRGQLRTEAFF TGTGCCAGTAGGCGGGGACAGCTTCGCACTGAAGCTTTCTTT
TRBJ2-1 TRBD1 TRBV2 many CASRGQTAYNEQFF TGTGCCAGCAGGGGACAGACCGCCTACAATGAGCAGTTCTTC
TRBJ2-5 NA TRBV7-9 NA CASSLSGEETKYF TGTGCCAGCAGCTTATCCGGGGAGGAGACCAAGTACTTC
TRBJ2-2 TRBD1 TRBV12-3/TRBV12-4 NA CASSIGQVPGELFF TGTGCCAGCAGTATAGGACAGGTGCCCGGGGAGCTGTTTTTT
TRBJ1-1 NA TRBV7-8 many CASSLRLPGDTEAFF TGTGCCAGCAGCTTACGGCTCCCGGGGGACACTGAAGCTTTCTTT
TRBJ2-7 NA TRBV18 many CASSPNHAEQYF TGTGCCAGCTCACCTAACCATGCCGAGCAGTACTTC
TRBJ2-2 NA TRBV12-3/TRBV12-4 NA CASIRSGELFF TGTGCCAGCATAAGGTCAGGGGAGCTGTTTTTT
TRBJ1-2 NA TRBV15 NA CATSRDTGPNGYTF TGTGCCACCAGCAGAGATACAGGTCCGAATGGCTACACCTTC
TRBJ2-3 NA TRBV6-1 NA CASRSLGARSYGTDTQYF TGTGCCAGCCGAAGCCTAGGGGCTCGGAGCTATGGCACAGATACGCAGTATTTT
TRBJ2-1 TRBD2 TRBV7-9 many CASSKTSGAYNEQFF TGTGCCAGCAGCAAGACTAGCGGAGCCTACAATGAGCAGTTCTTC
TRBJ2-1 TRBD2 TRBV4-2 few CASSQVGSGSPYNEQFF TGTGCCAGCAGCCAAGTGGGGAGCGGGAGTCCCTACAATGAGCAGTTCTTC
TRBJ1-5 TRBD1 TRBV12-3/TRBV12-4 NA CASSLWEGQGGNQPQHF TGTGCCAGCAGTTTATGGGAAGGGCAGGGGGGCAATCAGCCCCAGCATTTT
TRBJ1-2 NA TRBV28 once CASSLVLGEQGYTF TGTGCCAGCAGTTTGGTTTTAGGGGAACAGGGCTACACCTTC
TRBJ2-3 NA TRBV29-1 NA CSVAPRGASTDTQYF TGCAGCGTTGCACCACGGGGGGCAAGCACAGATACGCAGTATTTT
TRBJ1-3 TRBD1 TRBV10-3 few CAIRTGGPGNTIYF TGTGCCATCCGGACAGGGGGGCCTGGAAACACCATATATTTT
TRBJ2-3 NA TRBV7-8 NA CASSIGRLAGTDTQYF TGTGCCAGCAGCATCGGAAGGCTAGCAGGCACAGATACGCAGTATTTT
TRBJ1-1 TRBD1 TRBV12-3/TRBV12-4 few CASSLTGREAAFF TGTGCCAGCAGTTTGACAGGGAGGGAAGCGGCTTTCTTT